A selection of T cell receptor beta chains follows, all from one sample in a study of blood T cell repertoires in COVID-19. TCRdb keeps only in-frame clones here, not all; method: immunoSEQ multiplex PCR. This sample has 100,000 or so clones; about 86% occur once, and the top ten carry less than 3.5%. Sequenced material: PBMCs or T cells enriched from blood (not recorded which). All receptors derive from a woman aged 50 to 60 who had recovered from COVID-19. CDR3s include the opening cysteine and the closing phenylalanine or tryptophan. The D gene is left open where the match is weak. Size values are once, few and many counts, or a class for expanded clones, and some rows have none.

>TRBV5-1|TRBJ1-2|-|-
TGCGCCAGCAGCTTGTCGCCGGAGTATCTATATGGCTACACCTTC
CASSLSPEYLYGYTF
>TRBV29-1|TRBJ2-5|-|TRBD2
TGCAGCGGGGGACTAGCGGGGGAGTACTTC
CSGGLAGEYF
>TRBV9|TRBJ2-7|-|TRBD2
TGTGCCAGCAGCGCCGAGTTTGGGACTAGCGGGAGGTACGAGCAGTACTTC
CASSAEFGTSGRYEQYF
>TRBV6-5|TRBJ2-7|few|-
TGTGCCAGCAGATCTTACAGCCACGAGCAGTACTTC
CASRSYSHEQYF
>TRBV5-4|TRBJ2-7|few|-
TGTGCCAGCAGCTTGGATCAGGGGAGCTACGAGCAGTACTTC
CASSLDQGSYEQYF
>TRBV5-4|TRBJ2-7|-|TRBD2
TGTGCCAGCAGCCTAGCGGGAGGCTCCCACGAGCAGTACTTC
CASSLAGGSHEQYF
>TRBV4-1|TRBJ2-4|-|-
TGCGCCAGCAGCCAAGATCGGGCTGGAAGGAGGTCGTACTTC
CASSQDRAGRRSYF
>TRBV9|TRBJ1-2|-|-
TGTGCCAGCAGCGTAGGGGTTGGACTCGATGGCTACACCTTC
CASSVGVGLDGYTF
>TRBV19|TRBJ1-6|few|-
TGTGCCAGTACCCAAACAGGGATTTTGGGTTCACCCCTCCACTTT
CASTQTGILGSPLHF
>TRBV10-3|TRBJ1-6|-|TRBD1
TGTGCCATCAATCCGGCTGGGACAGGAGATTCACCCCTCCACTTT
CAINPAGTGDSPLHF
>TRBV10-3|TRBJ1-2|-|-
TGTGCCATCAGTGAAGGGCGGGAATATGGCTACACCTTC
CAISEGREYGYTF
>TRBV11-2|TRBJ2-7|-|TRBD2
TGTGCCAGCAGCCTCAGCGGGAGGGCCTTCAGCCTTCTTGGATCCGAGCAGTACTTC
CASSLSGRAFSLLGSEQYF
>TRBV19|TRBJ2-5|-|-
TGTGCCAGTAGTATGGGGCTTCGGGGTGGAGGGTCCCAGTACTTC
CASSMGLRGGGSQYF
>TRBV28|TRBJ1-1|-|TRBD1
TGTGCCAGTTACCGGGACAGGGTAACTGAAGCTTTCTTT
CASYRDRVTEAFF
>TRBV30|TRBJ1-3|-|-
TGTGCCTGGATTAGCGGGAACTCTGGAAACACCATATATTTT
CAWISGNSGNTIYF
>TRBV19|TRBJ2-2|-|TRBD2
TGTGCCAGTAGTCGCGGGAGGAACACCGGGGAGCTGTTTTTT
CASSRGRNTGELFF
>TRBV19|TRBJ2-2|-|-
TGTGCCAGTAGTCAGGGTTCCGCCGGGGAGCTGTTTTTT
CASSQGSAGELFF
>TRBV4-1|TRBJ2-1|-|TRBD2
TGCGCCAGCAGACAGGGACTAGCGGGAGCCAATGGGCAGTTCTTC
CASRQGLAGANGQFF
>TRBV5-4|TRBJ2-1|once|TRBD2
TGTGCCAGCAGCTTGGGGACTAGCGGGAACAATGAGCAGTTCTTC
CASSLGTSGNNEQFF
>TRBV24-1|TRBJ1-5|few|TRBD1
TGTGCCACCAGTGACGCCAAGACAGGGTTAGGACAGCCCCAGCATTTT
CATSDAKTGLGQPQHF